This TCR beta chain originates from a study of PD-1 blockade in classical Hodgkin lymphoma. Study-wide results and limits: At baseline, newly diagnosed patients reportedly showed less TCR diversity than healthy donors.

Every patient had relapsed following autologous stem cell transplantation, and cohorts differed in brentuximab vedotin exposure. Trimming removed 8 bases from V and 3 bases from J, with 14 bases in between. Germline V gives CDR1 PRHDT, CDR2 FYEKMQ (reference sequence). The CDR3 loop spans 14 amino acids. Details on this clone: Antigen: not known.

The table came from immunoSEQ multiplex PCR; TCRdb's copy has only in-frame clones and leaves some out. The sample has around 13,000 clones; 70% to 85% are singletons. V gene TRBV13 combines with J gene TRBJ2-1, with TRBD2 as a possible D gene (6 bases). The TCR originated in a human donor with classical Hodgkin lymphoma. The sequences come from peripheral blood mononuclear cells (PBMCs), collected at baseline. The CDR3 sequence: CASEEGAGYNEQFF. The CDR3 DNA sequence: TGTGCCAGCGAGGAGGGCGCGGGCTACAATGAGCAGTTCTTC.